Below are 9 T cell receptor beta chains sequenced from a single sample in a study of cytomegalovirus exposure and HLA in healthy donors (dated by TCRdb to the late 2010s). Libraries were prepared through the immunoSEQ multiplex PCR assay. The multiplex PCR relied on a mix of 60 forward primers for TCR Vbeta segments and 13 reverse primers for TCR Jbeta segments. In its TCRdb copy, this immuneACCESS table keeps in-frame sequences only and misses some clones. Where compared with another copy, unresolved V genes explain less than half of these, and the others have no known cause. In this sample the table shows 100,000 or so clones, approximately 65% of which occur a single time. Jointly, the top ten make up 2.1% of the sample. The sequenced sample was PBMCs. These receptors all stem from a man aged 30 to 39 in good health and CMV-seronegative.

The chain employs TRBV29-1 and TRBJ2-1, with 11 positions matching TRBD2. With V trimmed by 2 bases and J by 4 bases, 4 bases remained unmatched. The CDR3 extends over 15 amino acids. CDR1 and CDR2 from the germline V gene are SQVTM and ANQGSEA. DNA of the CDR3: TGCAGCGTTGAACTAGCGGGGGGTTATTACAATGAGCAGTTCTTC. It yields the protein CSVELAGGYYNEQFF.

In regard to this clone: Within the sample, other DNA sequences also encode this same CDR3. The chain couples TRBV6-5 to TRBJ1-4, with 11 bases identical to TRBD1. V lost 4 bases, J lost 14 bases, and 12 bases stayed unmatched. The CDR3 extends over 15 amino acids. Germline CDR1 reads MNHEY; CDR2 reads SVGAGI. The CDR3 reads CASSSPRTGGGRLFF. The CDR3, as DNA: TGTGCCAGCAGTTCGCCTCGGACAGGGGGCGGGAGGCTGTTTTTT.

The chain is built from TRBV7-3 and TRBJ2-2; 7 bases are a match to TRBD1. The CDR3 loop spans 12 amino acids. V shed 5 bases and J 10 bases; nucleotides not matched to a gene: 4. CDR1 is SGHTA, CDR2 FQGTGA, per germline. The CDR3 DNA reads TGTGCCAGCAGCCTAGGGACAGAGGAGCTGTTTTTT. This gives the protein CASSLGTEELFF.

This clone appeared a few times. The sample has other DNA sequences that encode this CDR3 too. The chain has TRBV30 and TRBJ1-3; D gene unclear. V was shortened by 1 base and J by 0 bases, with 4 bases between the two germline ends. This CDR3 region has 13 residues. Germline V gives CDR1 GTSNPN, CDR2 SVGIG (reference sequence). The CDR3 bases are TGTGCCTGGAGTGCGGGCTCTGGAAACACCATATATTTT. It translates to CAWSAGSGNTIYF. Full variable domain (missing parts from reference TRBV30 and TRBJ1-3): SQTIHQWPATLVQPVGSPLSLECTVEGTSNPNLYWYRQAAGRGLQLLFYSVGIGQISSEVPQNLSASRPQDRQFILSSKKLLLSDSGFYLCAWSAGSGNTIYFGEGSWLTVV.

The chain uses TRBV29-1 and TRBJ1-1, with TRBD1 as a possible D gene (5 bases). CDR1 is SQVTM, CDR2 ANQGSEA, per germline. V was pared by 6 bases and J by 4 bases, with 12 bases between. The CDR3 has 12 residues. The CDR3 reads CSVRDVGTEAFF. As DNA, the CDR3 is TGCAGCGTCAGGGATGTCGGCACTGAAGCTTTCTTT.

The rearrangement uses TRBV6-4 and TRBJ1-1; D may be TRBD1 (6 bases). This CDR3 spans 13 amino acids. V was pared by 6 bases and J by 3 bases, with 11 bases between. The germline gives CDR1 MRHNA, CDR2 SNTAGT. In DNA form, the CDR3 reads TGTGCCAGCAGCGTGGACAGAGACACTGAAGCTTTCTTT. Translating it yields CASSVDRDTEAFF.

In DNA form, the CDR3 reads TGTGCCTGGAGTGAGGGAGGGTGGCCCAAAAACATTCAGTACTTC. Protein sequence: CAWSEGGWPKNIQYF. The rearrangement joins TRBV30 to TRBJ2-4, with 7 bases aligning to TRBD2. Germline lookup yields CDR1 GTSNPN and CDR2 SVGIG (reference sequence). The V and J ends lost 1 base and 2 bases, in that order; junction bases with no gene match: 5. The CDR3 consists of 15 residues.

The gene calls are TRBV27 and TRBJ2-2; 9 bases line up with TRBD1. V lost 3 bases to trimming and J lost 7 bases; unmatched junction nucleotides: 3. This CDR3 has 14 amino acids. In germline, CDR1 is MNHEY, CDR2 SMNVEV (reference sequence). CDR3 sequence (DNA): TGTGCCAGCAGTTTTGGACAGGGGATCGGGGAGCTGTTTTTT. As protein: CASSFGQGIGELFF.

The rearrangement uses TRBV6-5 and TRBJ2-7; 8 nucleotides agree with TRBD1. V trimming: 7 bases; J trimming: 3 bases; junction bases outside the gene matches: 8. The CDR3 length is 14 residues. CDR1 and CDR2 from the germline V gene are MNHEY and SVGAGI. In nucleotides, the CDR3 is TGTGCCAGCATGTCAGGGGGCGCCGTCTACGAGCAGTACTTC. This sequence encodes CASMSGGAVYEQYF.